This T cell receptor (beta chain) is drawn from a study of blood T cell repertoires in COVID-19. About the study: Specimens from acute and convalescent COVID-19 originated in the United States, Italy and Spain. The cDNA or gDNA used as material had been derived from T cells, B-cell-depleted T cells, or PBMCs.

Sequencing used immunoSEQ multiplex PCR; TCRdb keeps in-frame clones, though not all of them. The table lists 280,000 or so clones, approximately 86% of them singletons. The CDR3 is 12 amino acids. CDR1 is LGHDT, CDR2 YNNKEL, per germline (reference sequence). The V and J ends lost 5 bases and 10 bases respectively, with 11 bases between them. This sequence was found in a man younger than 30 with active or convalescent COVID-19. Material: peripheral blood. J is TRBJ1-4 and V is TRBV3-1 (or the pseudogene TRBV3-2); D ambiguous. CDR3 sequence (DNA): TGTGCCAGCAGCTCCCTAGAGGGAAAACTGTTTTTT. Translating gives CASSSLEGKLFF.